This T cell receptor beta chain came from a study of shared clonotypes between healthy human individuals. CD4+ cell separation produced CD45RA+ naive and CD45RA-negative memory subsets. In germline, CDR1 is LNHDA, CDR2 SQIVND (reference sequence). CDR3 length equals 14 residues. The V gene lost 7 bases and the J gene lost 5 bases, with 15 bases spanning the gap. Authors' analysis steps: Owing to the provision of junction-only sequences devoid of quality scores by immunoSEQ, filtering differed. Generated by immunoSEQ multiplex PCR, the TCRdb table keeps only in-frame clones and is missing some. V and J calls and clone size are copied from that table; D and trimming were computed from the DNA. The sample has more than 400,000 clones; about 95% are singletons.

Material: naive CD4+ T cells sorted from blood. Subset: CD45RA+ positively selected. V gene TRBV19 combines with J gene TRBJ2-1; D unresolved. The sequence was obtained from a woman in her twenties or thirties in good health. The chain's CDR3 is CASTPREFHNEQFF. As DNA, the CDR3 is TGTGCCAGTACCCCCCGAGAATTCCACAATGAGCAGTTCTTC.